This T cell receptor (beta chain) was documented in a study of T cells in Graves' hyperthyroidism and ophthalmopathy. Amplification of TCR beta CDR3 regions was performed using RNA transcripts as template. First-round RT-PCR targeting the TCR CDR3 was performed with the HTBI primer set. TCRdb ran MiXCR on the multiplex PCR reads and lists one entry per CDR3 protein. The sample includes some 530,000 distinct CDR3 sequences, around a fifth of them seen just once. In germline, CDR1 is MGHRA, CDR2 YSYEKL. The CDR3 sequence is 16 residues long. V was clipped by 0 bases and J by 7 bases; unmatched bases: 8. Whole-study findings and limits: Model predictions of ophthalmopathy came a median around 6.5 months before onset.

In its sample, this clonotype was seen a few times. Its target is unknown. The sequence was obtained from a woman in her 70s with Graves' ophthalmopathy. The chain recombines TRBV4-1 with TRBJ2-1, with 8 bases fitting TRBD2. The sequenced sample was blood. The CDR3 loop reads CASSQDGTRRLNEQFF. The CDR3 DNA sequence: TGCGCCAGCAGCCAAGACGGGACTAGACGTTTGAATGAGCAGTTCTTC.